The 32 T cell receptor beta chains below come from one sample, sequenced in a study of shared clonotypes between healthy human individuals. The protocol was immunoSEQ multiplex PCR, while the TCRdb copy is restricted to in-frame clones and leaves out a portion. The table has a few million clones, 90% to 95% seen once. The specimen sequenced was naive CD4+ T cells from PBMCs. Subset in this sample: CD45RA+ positively selected. All receptors come from a man younger than 35 in good health. Some clones in this sample may be carry-over from other donors' samples.

This chain uses TRBV7-8 with TRBJ1-2; D is unclear. This CDR3 region has 13 residues. Germline lookup yields CDR1 SGHVS and CDR2 FQNEAQ. The germline V and J ends were trimmed by 5 bases and 5 bases, with 12 bases remaining between them. The CDR3 nucleotides are TGTGCCAGCAGCCGTGGATCCGTTTATGGCTACACCTTC. It yields the protein CASSRGSVYGYTF.

The V and J genes are TRBV19 and TRBJ2-5; TRBD2 matches 7 bases. Trimming cost V 2 bases and J 4 bases; bases outside gene matches: 7. The germline CDR1 and CDR2 sequences are LNHDA and SQIVND (reference sequence). The length of the CDR3 is 15 residues. The DNA for the CDR3 is TGTGCCAGTAGTATAACGGCGGGAGTGGGAGAGACCCAGTACTTC. Translated, it gives CASSITAGVGETQYF.

This clone has only one observation. J is TRBJ2-6 and V is TRBV27, with D possibly matching TRBD2 (5 bases). Germline V lookup: CDR1 MNHEY, CDR2 SMNVEV (reference sequence). This CDR3 has 19 residues. Trimming removed 5 bases from V and 0 bases from J, with 20 bases in between. For the CDR3, the DNA is TGTGCCAGCAGTAAAATCTACCGGGATACCCACTCTGGGGCCAACGTCCTGACTTTC. As protein: CASSKIYRDTHSGANVLTF.

This rearrangement joins TRBV7-8 to TRBJ2-1, with 8 bases aligning to TRBD1. Germline values: CDR1 SGHVS, CDR2 FQNEAQ. V shed 5 bases and J 4 bases; nucleotides not matched to a gene: 4. The CDR3 has 14 residues. The CDR3 DNA is TGTGCCAGCAGCCCCCGGGACAGGTACAATGAGCAGTTCTTC. Translated, it gives CASSPRDRYNEQFF.

Concerning this clone: This specimen includes other DNA sequences encoding the same CDR3. This chain links TRBV7-8 with TRBJ1-1; TRBD1 agrees at 9 bases. The V segment lost 1 base and the J segment 5 bases; nucleotides outside the gene matches: 2. This CDR3 has 14 amino acids. Germline V gene data show CDR1 as SGHVS and CDR2 as FQNEAQ. The CDR3 region is CASSLVGQGTEAFF. The CDR3 bases are TGTGCCAGCAGCTTAGTGGGACAGGGTACTGAAGCTTTCTTT.

The chain uses TRBV30 and TRBJ1-5; tentatively, D is TRBD1 (6 bases). CDR1 is GTSNPN, CDR2 SVGIG, per germline (reference sequence). Trimming shortened V by 2 bases and J by 3 bases, and 14 bases separated the two germline ends. The CDR3 is 15 residues long. CDR3 sequence: CAWSQPGHFNQPQHF. CDR3 DNA sequence: TGTGCCTGGAGTCAACCGGGACACTTCAATCAGCCCCAGCATTTT.

The genes are TRBV7-9 and TRBJ2-5; TRBD1 matches at 8 bases. This CDR3 is 13 amino acids long. Germline trimming cut 4 bases from V and 5 bases from J; bases unmatched to any gene: 3. Per germline, CDR1 SEHNR and CDR2 FQNEAQ (reference sequence). This chain's CDR3 is CASSWTGIETQYF. The CDR3 region has the DNA TGTGCCAGCAGCTGGACAGGGATCGAGACCCAGTACTTC.

Points on this clone: Other nucleotide sequences from this sample produce the same CDR3. The V and J genes are TRBV28 and TRBJ1-3; D not resolved. Germline values: CDR1 MDHEN, CDR2 SYDVKM. The CDR3 is made up of 12 amino acids. The ends were cut back, 7 bases at V and 0 bases at J, with 4 bases in the middle. The CDR3 protein is CASKGSGNTIYF. The CDR3 bases are TGTGCCAGCAAAGGCTCTGGAAACACCATATATTTT.

The chain links TRBV28 to TRBJ1-4, with 7 bases aligning to TRBD1. The CDR3 runs to 16 residues. The germline gives CDR1 MDHEN, CDR2 SYDVKM. V trimming: 5 bases; J trimming: 7 bases; junction bases outside the gene matches: 13. For the CDR3, the DNA is TGTGCCAGCAGTACCGGGACAGTCCCCGCGGGTGAAAAACTGTTTTTT. Protein: CASSTGTVPAGEKLFF.

This chain uses TRBV18 with TRBJ2-1; 9 bases match TRBD1. There are 14 residues in the CDR3. The germline V gene has CDR1 KGHSH and CDR2 LQKENI. V was clipped by 6 bases and J by 2 bases; unmatched bases: 2. CDR3 residues: CASSWDRAYNEQFF. CDR3 nucleotide sequence: TGTGCCAGCTCTTGGGACAGGGCCTACAATGAGCAGTTCTTC.

The chain is built from TRBV7-9 and TRBJ1-3, with D hard to call. Between the trimmed V and J ends, which lost 2 bases and 4 bases, there was a span of 12 bases. The CDR3 sequence is 15 residues long. Germline values: CDR1 SEHNR, CDR2 FQNEAQ (reference sequence). The CDR3 sequence is CASSLNHLLGNTIYF. The DNA of the CDR3 is TGTGCCAGCAGCTTAAACCACTTACTCGGAAACACCATATATTTT.

The rearrangement links TRBV28 to TRBJ1-5, with D possibly TRBD1 on 5 matching bases. This CDR3 is 15 amino acids long. Germline CDR1 is MDHEN and CDR2 is SYDVKM. V was cut by 8 bases and J by 7 bases, with 21 bases left in between. The DNA of the CDR3 is TGTGCCAGCTCTTCTCTTGGGGGTAGAGACCAGCCCCAGCATTTT. Amino acid sequence: CASSSLGGRDQPQHF.

About this clone: The sample holds other DNA sequences that translate to the same CDR3. The chain links TRBV27 to TRBJ2-5, with unresolved D. V was pared by 5 bases and J by 5 bases, with 12 bases between. The CDR3 covers 13 residues. Germline loops: CDR1 MNHEY, CDR2 SMNVEV (reference sequence). CDR3 amino acids: CASSPPLRETQYF. As DNA, the CDR3 is TGTGCCAGCAGTCCCCCCCTAAGGGAGACCCAGTACTTC.

This chain joins TRBV5-8 and TRBJ2-1, with unresolved D. There are 16 residues in the CDR3. The germline V and J ends were trimmed by 0 bases and 7 bases, with 17 bases remaining between them. Germline CDR1 reads SGHTS; CDR2 reads YDEGEE. The CDR3 spells CASSLAVGEARNEQFF. In DNA form, the CDR3 reads TGTGCCAGCAGCTTGGCCGTAGGTGAGGCGCGGAATGAGCAGTTCTTC.

A single count supports this clone. The genes are TRBV7-2 and TRBJ2-2; D remains ambiguous. The CDR3 loop spans 14 amino acids. The germline gives CDR1 SGHTA, CDR2 FQGNSA. V was clipped by 1 base and J by 1 base, with 4 bases between them. The CDR3 region is CASSLVVNTGELFF. The CDR3 bases are TGTGCCAGCAGCTTAGTAGTGAACACCGGGGAGCTGTTTTTT.

V gene TRBV28 combines with J gene TRBJ1-1; D is unresolved. The CDR3 covers 15 residues. CDR1 and CDR2 (germline): MDHEN, SYDVKM. V lost 7 bases, J lost 0 bases, and 15 bases lay in between. Here the CDR3 DNA reads TGTGCCAGCACCACACCGGGGAGGATGAACACTGAAGCTTTCTTT. Encoded protein: CASTTPGRMNTEAFF.

Here the CDR3 reads CASRGPLRGSYNEQFF. The CDR3 region has the DNA TGTGCCAGCAGGGGGCCTTTGCGGGGGAGTTACAATGAGCAGTTCTTC. The rearrangement uses TRBV27 and TRBJ2-1, with 7 bases aligning to TRBD2. Germline V gives CDR1 MNHEY, CDR2 SMNVEV (reference sequence). The CDR3 extends over 16 amino acids. Trimming took 6 bases from V and 4 from J; bases not matched to a gene: 12.

To note about this clone: The same CDR3 is also encoded by other DNA sequences in this sample. This chain joins TRBV19 and TRBJ2-7; 8 bases align to TRBD1. Germline V gene lookup returns CDR1 LNHDA and CDR2 SQIVND (reference sequence). The CDR3 is 15 residues long. The V segment lost 1 base and the J segment 2 bases; nucleotides outside the gene matches: 4. The CDR3 region has the DNA TGTGCCAGTAGTATAGGACAGGGGCGGACCTACGAGCAGTACTTC. This encodes CASSIGQGRTYEQYF. Complete variable domain (other parts from reference TRBV19 and TRBJ2-7): DGGITQSPKYLFRKEGQNVTLSCEQNLNHDAMYWYRQDPGQGLRLIYYSQIVNDFQKGDIAEGYSVSREKKESFPLTVTSAQKNPTAFYLCASSIGQGRTYEQYFGPGTRLTVT.

The CDR3 coding sequence is TGCGCCAGCAGCCAAGAGGGGACAGGGCGGGTTGAGCAGTACTTC. Encoded protein: CASSQEGTGRVEQYF. The gene calls are TRBV4-1 and TRBJ2-7, with 9 positions matching TRBD1. V shed 0 bases and J 7 bases; nucleotides not matched to a gene: 7. Germline V gene data show CDR1 as MGHRA and CDR2 as YSYEKL. CDR3 length equals 15 residues.

The chain carries TRBV19 and TRBJ1-5; 8 positions agree with TRBD1. The V gene end was trimmed by 7 bases and the J gene end by 6 bases; junction bases not matched to a gene: 5. This CDR3 region has 13 residues. Germline V lookup: CDR1 LNHDA, CDR2 SQIVND (reference sequence). CDR3 loop: CASTAQGGQPQHF. DNA of the CDR3: TGTGCCAGTACCGCACAGGGGGGTCAGCCCCAGCATTTT. Full variable domain (missing parts from reference TRBV19 and TRBJ1-5): DGGITQSPKYLFRKEGQNVTLSCEQNLNHDAMYWYRQDPGQGLRLIYYSQIVNDFQKGDIAEGYSVSREKKESFPLTVTSAQKNPTAFYLCASTAQGGQPQHFGDGTRLSIL.

The CDR3 DNA follows: TGTGCCAGCTCATTGAGGGGGGCGGCTGGGGCCAACGTCCTGACTTTC. Its translation: CASSLRGAAGANVLTF. The rearrangement links TRBV18 to TRBJ2-6; D might be TRBD1 or TRBD2, each matching 6 bases. CDR1 is KGHSH, CDR2 LQKENI, per germline. V was clipped by 5 bases and J by 2 bases, with 13 bases between them. The CDR3 spans 16 residues.

This chain links TRBV5-4 with TRBJ2-3; tentatively, D is TRBD1 (5 bases). This CDR3 is built from 14 residues. V lost 3 bases to trimming and J lost 1 base, with 9 bases between them. The V gene's germline CDR1 is SGHNT and CDR2 YYREEE (reference sequence). The CDR3 DNA sequence: TGTGCCAGCAGCTGGGGCAGGGGCACAGATACGCAGTATTTT. This translates into CASSWGRGTDTQYF.

As regards this clone: The identical CDR3 is also encoded by other nucleotide sequences in the sample. The gene calls are TRBV5-1 and TRBJ2-1, with 16 positions matching TRBD2. The length of the CDR3 is 17 residues. The germline V gene has CDR1 SGHRS and CDR2 YFSETQ. V trimming: 3 bases; J trimming: 4 bases; junction bases outside the gene matches: 4. In DNA form, the CDR3 reads TGCGCCAGCAGCTGGGGACTAGCGGGAGGGCTGTACAATGAGCAGTTCTTC. Its translation is CASSWGLAGGLYNEQFF.

The chain employs TRBV4-1 and TRBJ2-1, with D perhaps matching TRBD2 (5 bases). The CDR3 has 16 residues. Germline CDR1 MGHRA, CDR2 YSYEKL. Deletions cut 4 bases from V and 7 bases from J, with 20 bases between. The CDR3 region is CASSREWAVRKNEQFF. CDR3 nucleotide sequence: TGCGCCAGCAGCCGGGAGTGGGCGGTAAGGAAGAATGAGCAGTTCTTC.

The gene calls are TRBV23-1 and TRBJ1-4; D gene uncertain. TRBV23-1 is assigned to the ORF class and has an uncertain function. The V gene lost 0 bases and the J gene lost 0 bases, with 11 bases spanning the gap. This CDR3 spans 17 amino acids. The CDR3 reads CASSQSKRAATNEKLFF. The CDR3 DNA reads TGCGCCAGCAGTCAATCGAAGAGAGCCGCAACTAATGAAAAACTGTTTTTT.

V gene TRBV29-1 combines with J gene TRBJ1-2; 8 bases match TRBD1. Germline values: CDR1 SQVTM, CDR2 ANQGSEA. Unmatched junction bases numbered 7, after V lost 7 bases and J lost 3 bases. The CDR3 extends over 13 amino acids. This CDR3 is CSASDRVDYGYTF. The CDR3, as DNA: TGCAGCGCCTCGGACAGGGTCGACTATGGCTACACCTTC.

J is TRBJ2-7 and V is TRBV14, with D tentatively TRBD2 (6 bases). The V gene lost 4 bases and the J gene lost 0 bases, with 16 bases spanning the gap. Germline V gene lookup returns CDR1 SGHDN and CDR2 FVKESK. This CDR3 spans 16 amino acids. The CDR3 coding sequence is TGTGCCAGCAGCCGGAAACGGGAGCCTAGCTCCTACGAGCAGTACTTC. Translated: CASSRKREPSSYEQYF.

J is TRBJ2-6 and V is TRBV10-2; 7 bases align to TRBD1. Germline CDR1 reads WSHSY; CDR2 reads SAAADI. This CDR3 is 19 amino acids long. V lost 8 bases and J lost 2; bases outside the gene matches: 18. The CDR3 sequence: CASGSIPGQSVPGANVLTF. The DNA of the CDR3 is TGCGCCAGCGGTTCCATTCCGGGACAGTCGGTGCCTGGGGCCAACGTCCTGACTTTC.

This clone was observed a handful of times. The rearrangement uses TRBV30 and TRBJ1-3; D perhaps matches TRBD1 (5 bases). The CDR3 is 15 residues long. The ends were cut back, 2 bases at V and 1 base at J, with 12 bases in the middle. The germline V gene has CDR1 GTSNPN and CDR2 SVGIG (reference sequence). As DNA, the CDR3 is TGTGCCTGGAGTACAGGAGGAGGTTCTGGAAACACCATATATTTT. Amino acid sequence: CAWSTGGGSGNTIYF.

This clone was detected once. This rearrangement joins TRBV28 to TRBJ1-1; D is ambiguous. V was shortened by 6 bases and J by 8 bases, with 13 bases between the two germline ends. The CDR3 spans 12 residues. The V gene's germline CDR1 is MDHEN and CDR2 SYDVKM. This CDR3 reads CASRFGLGEAFF. Written as DNA, the CDR3 is TGTGCCAGCAGATTCGGACTGGGGGAAGCTTTCTTT.

The genes are TRBV11-2 and TRBJ1-2, with D hard to call. The CDR3 has 16 residues. Per germline, CDR1 SGHAT and CDR2 FQNNGV. Trimming removed 1 base at V and 4 bases at J, with 16 bases between. The CDR3 DNA reads TGTGCCAGCAGCTTAGTGGCGTCTGGCACGCCCTATGGCTACACCTTC. Amino acid sequence: CASSLVASGTPYGYTF.

This clone was seen only a few times. Other DNA sequences in the same sample also yield this CDR3. The J gene is TRBJ2-2, the V gene TRBV7-3; D not resolved. This CDR3 is built from 13 residues. Between the trimmed V and J ends, which lost 5 bases and 4 bases, there was a span of 8 bases. Germline V gives CDR1 SGHTA, CDR2 FQGTGA. The CDR3 region is CASSLGSTGELFF. CDR3 bases: TGTGCCAGCAGCCTGGGAAGCACCGGGGAGCTGTTTTTT.